The TCR beta chain described here comes from a study of blood T cells in healthy people across ages. For the second PCR, which ran for 7 to 11 cycles, a sample-barcoded 5' primer and a J-beta primer mix were used. Each CDR3 protein is one row after TCRdb ran MiXCR on the 5' RACE reads. The sample holds about 1.4 million distinct CDR3 sequences, 59% seen once. Per the germline V gene, CDR1 is DFQATT and CDR2 is SNEGSKA (reference sequence). The CDR3 is 14 residues long. The germline V and J ends were trimmed by 6 bases and 4 bases, with 18 bases remaining between them. The source of this sequence is a man younger than 35 in good health. This chain joins TRBV20-1 and TRBJ2-5; D is possibly TRBD1 (6 bases). Sequenced: blood. The CDR3 sequence: CSANPLGAAETQYF. CDR3 DNA: TGCAGTGCGAATCCTCTGGGGGCCGCAGAGACCCAGTACTTC.